This T cell receptor (beta chain) comes out of a study of shared clonotypes between healthy human individuals. Background on the study: Three CD4 naive, three CD4 memory, two CD8 naive and one CD8 memory plate were used per donor. Study outcomes and limitations: Naive subsets generally exceeded memory subsets in estimated richness.

It was CD45RO-negative cells, positively selected for CCR7, that made up naive CD8 cells, with terminally differentiated effector memory CD45RA+ cells excluded. Clones were read by immunoSEQ multiplex PCR, and TCRdb kept only the in-frame ones, dropping some. Found here are more than 2 million clones, around 95% of them singletons; the top ten hold around 1.7%. A note on this clone: The antigen remains unidentified.

The CDR3 spans 16 residues. V lost 3 bases and J lost 0, with 14 bases in between. Looked up from germline, CDR1 is SGHNT and CDR2 is YENEEA. This chain uses TRBV11-3 with TRBJ1-2, with D perhaps TRBD1 (6 bases). The sample was naive CD8+ T cells from PBMCs. The sequence came from a man between 18 and 29 years old in good health. Some clones in this sample may be carry-over from other donors' samples. CDR3 loop: CASSFLRKGANYGYTF. Written as DNA, the CDR3 is TGTGCCAGCAGCTTCCTAAGAAAGGGGGCTAACTATGGCTACACCTTC.